This TCR beta chain is drawn from a study of low-dose radiotherapy and immunotherapy resistance in tumors. The V gene lost 2 bases and the J gene lost 3 bases, with 7 bases spanning the gap. There are 12 residues in the CDR3. The germline gives CDR1 DFQATT, CDR2 SNEGSKA (reference sequence). There are many counts of this clonotype. As to time point: after trial treatment. The treatment here: LDRT plus nivolumab, ipilimumab, low-dose cyclophosphamide and aspirin (RACIN trial). Every donor was treated with nivolumab, ipilimumab, aspirin, low-dose cyclophosphamide and also low-dose radiotherapy. Advanced solid tumors without tumor-infiltrating lymphocytes were required for inclusion. TRAV- and TRBV-specific primers were used for first-strand cDNA, which covered alpha and beta chains. For amplifying TCRs, the PCR ran for around 20 cycles with Phusion, which was used together with a constant-region primer and the adapter on the V primers. The mRNA that was isolated underwent amplification by in vitro transcription. TCRdb analysed the reads with MiXCR anew, one entry per CDR3 protein. The table records tens of thousands of distinct CDR3 sequences, 20% to 25% of them present only once.

This TCR derives from a female donor with ovarian cancer. Sequenced here: PBMCs, sampled after low-dose radiotherapy plus immunotherapy. This chain joins TRBV20-1 and TRBJ1-1; D is undetermined. The CDR3 is CSARQQYTEAFF. The CDR3 coding sequence is TGCAGTGCTAGACAACAGTACACTGAAGCTTTCTTT.